These 30 T cell receptor beta chains share one sample of origin, sequenced in a study of cytomegalovirus exposure and HLA in healthy donors. PCR employed 60 Vbeta and 13 Jbeta primers. TCRdb's table, derived via immunoSEQ multiplex PCR, lists solely in-frame clones and lacks some. The sample includes about 50,000 clones, about 77% seen only once; the top ten take under 3.5%. The specimen sequenced was PBMCs. These receptors all stem from a woman in her 40s in good health and CMV-seropositive.

The chain joins TRBV29-1 to TRBJ1-4, with D unresolved. The CDR3 runs 13 residues. The V end was cut by 4 bases, the J end by 8 bases, with 14 bases between. Germline CDR1 reads SQVTM; CDR2 reads ANQGSEA. CDR3 sequence: CSVVGLAGEKLFF. Written as DNA, the CDR3 is TGCAGCGTTGTTGGGCTCGCAGGAGAAAAACTGTTTTTT.

This clone has just one count. CDR3 amino acids: CASSLVRGGEQYF. The DNA of the CDR3 is TGCGCCAGCAGCTTGGTTCGGGGAGGCGAGCAGTACTTC. V usage is TRBV5-1 and J usage is TRBJ2-7, with a possible D match to TRBD2 (6 bases). The V and J ends lost 0 bases and 6 bases respectively, with 10 bases between them. The CDR3 is 13 amino acids. CDR1 SGHRS and CDR2 YFSETQ come from the germline V gene.

For this clone: Given the absence of the conserved phenylalanine or tryptophan at the CDR3 end, a read error is likely. V usage is TRBV7-2 and J usage is TRBJ2-3, with TRBD2 matching 8 bases. V was pared by 7 bases and J by 2 bases, with 8 bases of the junction left unmatched. Germline CDR1 SGHTA, CDR2 FQGNSA. The length of the CDR3 is 15 residues. CDR3 DNA sequence: TGTGCCAGCACCCAAGGCGGGGGGAACACAGATACGCAGTATGTT. Translation gives CASTQGGGNTDTQYV.

This chain connects TRBV7-9 to TRBJ2-5; D gene uncertain. This CDR3 contains 14 residues. The ends were cut back, 1 base at V and 5 bases at J, with 11 bases in the middle. Germline V gene lookup returns CDR1 SEHNR and CDR2 FQNEAQ (reference sequence). The CDR3, as DNA: TGTGCCAGCAGCTTAGATGTTATCGTGGAGACCCAGTACTTC. Residues: CASSLDVIVETQYF.

V gene TRBV7-2 combines with J gene TRBJ1-6; D is perhaps TRBD1 (6 bases). Trimming cost V 5 bases and J 8 bases, with 16 bases left between them. The CDR3 loop spans 15 amino acids. Germline CDR1 reads SGHTA; CDR2 reads FQGNSA. CDR3 in DNA: TGTGCCAGCAGCGCCCCGACAGGTGGGGATTCACCCCTCCACTTT. Amino acid sequence: CASSAPTGGDSPLHF.

This chain joins TRBV7-9 and TRBJ2-3; 10 bases fit TRBD2. Germline CDR1 SEHNR, CDR2 FQNEAQ (reference sequence). This CDR3 is built from 14 residues. With 5 bases clipped from V and 3 bases from J, the junction kept 2 bases outside the gene matches. The CDR3 DNA reads as TGTGCCAGCAGCCGGACTAGCGGTACAGATACGCAGTATTTT. Amino acids: CASSRTSGTDTQYF.

Only one count was recorded for this clone. This rearrangement joins TRBV2 to TRBJ1-5; TRBD1 might be the D (6 bases). Per the germline V gene, CDR1 is SNHLY and CDR2 is FYNNEI. The CDR3 has 10 residues. V lost 6 bases to trimming and J lost 11 bases, with 8 bases between them. The CDR3 is CASRGAAQHF. The CDR3 coding sequence is TGTGCCAGCAGGGGGGCGGCCCAGCATTTT.

The chain has TRBV5-1 and TRBJ1-1; D remains unclear. There are 16 residues in the CDR3. Germline CDR1 is SGHRS and CDR2 is YFSETQ. Trimming took off 4 bases at V and 0 bases at J, with 16 bases between the two ends. The CDR3 coding sequence is TGCGCCAGCAGCCGGCGGAGGCGAGAAATGAACACTGAAGCTTTCTTT. It encodes CASSRRRREMNTEAFF.

This chain joins TRBV10-3 and TRBJ2-7; TRBD1 is a possible D gene (5 bases). CDR3 length: 14 amino acids. Germline values: CDR1 ENHRY, CDR2 SYGVKD. V lost 6 bases and J 2 bases, leaving 14 bases between the germline ends. The CDR3 reads CAISYRRDAYEQYF. The CDR3 nucleotides read TGTGCCATCAGCTATCGCAGGGATGCCTACGAGCAGTACTTC.

The genes are TRBV6-4 and TRBJ2-7, with 7 bases aligning to TRBD2. V lost 0 bases, J lost 1 base, and 3 bases stayed unmatched. Germline CDR1 reads MRHNA; CDR2 reads SNTAGT. The CDR3 totals 15 residues. Here the CDR3 reads CASSDSTGGSYEQYF. Here the CDR3 DNA reads TGTGCCAGCAGTGACTCGACCGGGGGGTCCTACGAGCAGTACTTC.

In its sample, this clone was seen a few times. The chain joins TRBV18 to TRBJ1-1; D is uncertain. Germline V gives CDR1 KGHSH, CDR2 LQKENI. This CDR3 spans 13 amino acids. Trimming took off 2 bases at V and 7 bases at J, with 11 bases between the two ends. CDR3 DNA sequence: TGTGCCAGCTCACCATCAGCGGCGGGTGAAGCTTTCTTT. Translating it yields CASSPSAAGEAFF.

This chain links TRBV10-2 with TRBJ2-1; TRBD2 matches 8 bases. This CDR3 is built from 14 residues. Germline CDR1 is WSHSY and CDR2 is SAAADI. With 6 bases clipped from V and 2 bases from J, the junction kept 3 bases outside the gene matches. CDR3 sequence: CASRAAGAYNEQFF. The DNA for the CDR3 is TGCGCCAGCAGGGCAGCGGGGGCCTACAATGAGCAGTTCTTC.

CDR3 bases: TGTGCCAGCATCCTGAGCGACCTGGCGAATGAAGCTTTCTTT. It specifies CASILSDLANEAFF. This chain uses TRBV7-9 with TRBJ1-1; D is undetermined. Trimming cost V 7 bases and J 7 bases, with 19 bases left between them. Germline-derived CDR1 and CDR2 are SEHNR and FQNEAQ (reference sequence). The CDR3 totals 14 residues. Filled out from reference TRBV7-9 and TRBJ1-1, the complete variable domain reads DTGVSQNPRHKITKRGQNVTFRCDPISEHNRLYWYRQTLGQGPEFLTYFQNEAQLEKSRLLSDRFSAERPKGSFSTLEIQRTEQGDSAMYLCASILSDLANEAFFGQGTRLTVV.

V is TRBV30 and J is TRBJ2-2; D call uncertain. V was pared by 0 bases and J by 1 base, with 6 bases between. This CDR3 spans 14 amino acids. From germline, CDR1 is GTSNPN and CDR2 SVGIG (reference sequence). The CDR3 is CAWSVHQNTGELFF. The CDR3 coding sequence is TGTGCCTGGAGTGTACACCAGAACACCGGGGAGCTGTTTTTT.

The J gene is TRBJ2-7, the V gene TRBV7-2, with TRBD1 as a possible D gene (5 bases). CDR3 length: 14 residues. Germline values: CDR1 SGHTA, CDR2 FQGNSA. V was cut by 2 bases and J by 0 bases, with 8 bases left in between. The CDR3 region is CASSLQGSSYEQYF. CDR3 nucleotides: TGTGCCAGCAGCTTACAGGGTAGCTCCTACGAGCAGTACTTC.

J is TRBJ2-1 and V is TRBV5-1, with 13 bases that match TRBD2. Germline CDR1 and CDR2: SGHRS and YFSETQ. Germline trimming cut 1 base from V and 7 bases from J; bases unmatched to any gene: 5. The CDR3 length is 16 residues. In nucleotides, the CDR3 is TGCGCCAGCAGCTTGCAGACTAGCGGGGGGAGAAATGAGCAGTTCTTC. Protein sequence: CASSLQTSGGRNEQFF.

CDR3 nucleotides: TGTGCCAGCACATCTAGCGGGGGGGGAGGCGATACGCAGTATTTT. Amino acids: CASTSSGGGGDTQYF. This rearrangement joins TRBV6-5 to TRBJ2-3, with TRBD2 identical over 12 bases. The CDR3 runs to 15 residues. The germline V gene encodes CDR1 MNHEY and CDR2 SVGAGI. V lost 7 bases and J lost 6; bases outside the gene matches: 8.

In DNA form, the CDR3 reads TGTGCCAGCTCACCACTCGGTCAGGGGAGTCCCTACGAGCAGTACTTC. Translation gives CASSPLGQGSPYEQYF. The V and J genes are TRBV18 and TRBJ2-7, with TRBD1 as a possible D gene (6 bases). The CDR3 is 16 residues long. In germline, CDR1 is KGHSH, CDR2 LQKENI. Trimming cost V 1 base and J 2 bases, with 15 bases left between them.

The V and J genes are TRBV2 and TRBJ2-3, with unresolved D. The CDR3 is made up of 13 amino acids. V shed 7 bases and J shed 6 bases, with 14 bases lying between them. CDR1 and CDR2 (germline): SNHLY, FYNNEI. The DNA for the CDR3 is TGTGCCAGCAACCCCAGTTTTACGGATACGCAGTATTTT. Translated, it gives CASNPSFTDTQYF.

The chain couples TRBV2 to TRBJ1-5; 7 nucleotides align to TRBD1. The CDR3 loop spans 13 amino acids. Trimming cost V 6 bases and J 7 bases; bases outside gene matches: 6. The germline V gene encodes CDR1 SNHLY and CDR2 FYNNEI. The CDR3 nucleotides are TGTGCCAGCAGGGGGACAGCGGGCCAGCCCCAGCATTTT. The encoded protein is CASRGTAGQPQHF. Variable domain in full (rest from reference TRBV2 and TRBJ1-5): EPEVTQTPSHQVTQMGQEVILRCVPISNHLYFYWYRQILGQKVEFLVSFYNNEISEKSEIFDDQFSVERPDGSNFTLKIRSTKLEDSAMYFCASRGTAGQPQHFGDGTRLSIL.

V and J are TRBV11-2 and TRBJ2-6; tentative D call: TRBD1 (5 bases). V lost 6 bases and J 2 bases, leaving 5 bases between the germline ends. This CDR3 is 13 amino acids long. Germline-derived CDR1 and CDR2 are SGHAT and FQNNGV. The CDR3 DNA is TGTGCCAGCAGAGGGGCTGGGGCCAACGTCCTGACTTTC. Amino acids: CASRGAGANVLTF. The full variable domain, its missing parts supplied by reference TRBV11-2 and TRBJ2-6, is EAGVAQSPRYKIIEKRQSVAFWCNPISGHATLYWYQQILGQGPKLLIQFQNNGVVDDSQLPKDRFSAERLKGVDSTLKIQPAKLEDSAVYLCASRGAGANVLTFGAGSRLTVL.

V and J are TRBV4-1 and TRBJ2-2, with TRBD1 as a possible D gene (6 bases). The CDR3 is 14 residues long. The V and J ends lost 8 bases and 0 bases respectively, with 10 bases between them. Germline CDR1 is MGHRA and CDR2 is YSYEKL. CDR3 residues: CASLGQSNTGELFF. DNA for the CDR3: TGCGCCAGCCTTGGACAGTCGAACACCGGGGAGCTGTTTTTT.

This clone has a handful of counts. The chain uses TRBV7-6 and TRBJ2-2; tentative D call: TRBD1 (5 bases). V was cut by 4 bases and J by 4 bases, with 16 bases left in between. CDR1 is SGHVS and CDR2 is FNYEAQ in the germline V gene. This CDR3 spans 16 amino acids. The CDR3 protein is CASSSFIRTSTGELFF. CDR3 nucleotide sequence: TGTGCCAGCAGCTCCTTCATAAGGACAAGCACCGGGGAGCTGTTTTTT.

This chain uses TRBV4-1 with TRBJ1-4; the match to TRBD1 covers 12 bases. This CDR3 comprises 18 residues. Germline values: CDR1 MGHRA, CDR2 YSYEKL. Trimming cost V 2 bases and J 5 bases; bases outside gene matches: 9. The CDR3 region is CASSQLWGQGAGNEKLFF. The CDR3 DNA follows: TGCGCCAGCAGCCAACTTTGGGGACAGGGGGCAGGCAATGAAAAACTGTTTTTT.

The rearrangement links TRBV2 to TRBJ2-6; D call uncertain. This CDR3 contains 14 residues. Trimming removed 8 bases from V and 3 bases from J, with 11 bases in between. Germline CDR1 is SNHLY and CDR2 is FYNNEI. In nucleotides, the CDR3 is TGTGCCAGCCTCGGTCTCCTTGGGGCCAACGTCCTGACTTTC. Its translation is CASLGLLGANVLTF.

In its sample, this clone was seen once. This chain uses TRBV2 with TRBJ2-2; 9 bases align to TRBD2. Trimming at V came to 7 bases and at J to 4 bases, leaving 7 bases not matched to a gene. Germline-derived CDR1 and CDR2 are SNHLY and FYNNEI. The CDR3 has 15 amino acids. DNA for the CDR3: TGTGCCAGCACCCTTAGCGGGGGCTTCACCGGGGAGCTGTTTTTT. Amino acid sequence: CASTLSGGFTGELFF.

V usage is TRBV12-2 and J usage is TRBJ2-7; the DNA was not used to check the table's D call, TRBD1. TRBV12-2 is a pseudogene segment. The CDR3 covers 14 residues. As DNA, the CDR3 is TGTGCAAGTCGCTCACAGGACATCCAAGTCGAGCAGTACTTC. This codes for CASRSQDIQVEQYF.

The V gene is TRBV19, the J gene TRBJ2-2; no definite D call. CDR3 size: 11 residues. Germline CDR1 and CDR2: LNHDA and SQIVND (reference sequence). Trimming cost V 5 bases and J 7 bases, with 5 bases left between them. As DNA, the CDR3 is TGTGCCAGTAGTTTCATCGGGGAGCTGTTTTTT. Its protein product is CASSFIGELFF.

This sequence joins TRBV21-1 and TRBJ2-5; the DNA was not used to check the table's D call, TRBD1. TRBV21-1 is a recognized pseudogene. This CDR3 region has 14 residues. CDR3 protein: CASSWGHLQETQYF. The CDR3 bases are TGTGCCAGCAGCTGGGGACACCTCCAAGAGACCCAGTACTTC.

This sequence joins TRBV6-1 and TRBJ2-7; TRBD2 might be the D (5 bases). The CDR3 spans 12 residues. V lost 8 bases and J 6 bases, leaving 14 bases between the germline ends. Germline loops: CDR1 MNHNS, CDR2 SASEGT. DNA for the CDR3: TGTGCCAGCCTTGCAGGAGGAGGCGAGCAGTACTTC. Protein product: CASLAGGGEQYF.